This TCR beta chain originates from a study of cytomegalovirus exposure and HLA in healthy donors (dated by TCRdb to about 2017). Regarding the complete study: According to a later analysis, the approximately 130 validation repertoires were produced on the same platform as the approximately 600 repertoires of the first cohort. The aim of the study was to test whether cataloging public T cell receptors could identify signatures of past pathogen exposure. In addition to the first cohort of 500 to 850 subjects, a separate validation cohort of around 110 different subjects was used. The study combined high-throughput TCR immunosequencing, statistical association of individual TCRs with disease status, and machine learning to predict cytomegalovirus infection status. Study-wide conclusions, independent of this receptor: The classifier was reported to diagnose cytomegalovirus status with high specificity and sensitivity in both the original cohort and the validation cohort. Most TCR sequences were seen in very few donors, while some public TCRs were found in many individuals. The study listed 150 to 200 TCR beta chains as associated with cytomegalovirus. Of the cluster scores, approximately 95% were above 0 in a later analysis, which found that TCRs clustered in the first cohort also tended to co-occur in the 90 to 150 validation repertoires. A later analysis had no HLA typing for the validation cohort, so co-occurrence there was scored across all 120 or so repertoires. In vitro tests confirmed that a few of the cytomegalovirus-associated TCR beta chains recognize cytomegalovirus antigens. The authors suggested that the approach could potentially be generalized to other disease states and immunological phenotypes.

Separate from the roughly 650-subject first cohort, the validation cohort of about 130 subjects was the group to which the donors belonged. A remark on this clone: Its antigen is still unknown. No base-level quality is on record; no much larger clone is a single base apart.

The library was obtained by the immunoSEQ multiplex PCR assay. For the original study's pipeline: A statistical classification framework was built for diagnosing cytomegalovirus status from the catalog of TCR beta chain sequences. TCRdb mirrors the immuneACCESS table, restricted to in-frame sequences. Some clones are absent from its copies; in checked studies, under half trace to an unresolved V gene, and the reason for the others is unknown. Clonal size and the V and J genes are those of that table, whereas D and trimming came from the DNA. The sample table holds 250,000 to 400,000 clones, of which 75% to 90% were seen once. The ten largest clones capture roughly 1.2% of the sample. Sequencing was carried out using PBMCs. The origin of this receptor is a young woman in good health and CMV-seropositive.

The CDR3 protein sequence reads: CASSLVEGWYEQYF. The base sequence is TGTGCCAGCAGCTTAGTAGAGGGATGGTACGAGCAGTACTTC. The chain is made from TRBV7-2 and TRBJ2-7; tentative D gene TRBD2, with 5 bases matching. The germline V gene provides CDR1 SGHTA and CDR2 FQGNSA. At the junction V is shortened by 1 base and J by 4 bases, with 11 bases in between. Its CDR3 holds 14 amino acids, cysteine through phenylalanine. The sequence is cut down to CDR3 DNA, 42 bases in frame from base 1.